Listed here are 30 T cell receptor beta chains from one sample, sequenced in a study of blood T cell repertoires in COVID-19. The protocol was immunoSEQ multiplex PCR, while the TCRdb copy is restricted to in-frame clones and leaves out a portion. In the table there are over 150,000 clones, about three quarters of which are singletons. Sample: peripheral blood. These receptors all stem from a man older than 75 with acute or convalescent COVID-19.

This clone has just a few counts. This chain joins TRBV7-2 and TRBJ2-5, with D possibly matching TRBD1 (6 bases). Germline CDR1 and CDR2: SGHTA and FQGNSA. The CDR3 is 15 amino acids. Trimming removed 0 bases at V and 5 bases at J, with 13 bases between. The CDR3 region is CASSLAGRGSETQYF. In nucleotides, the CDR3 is TGTGCCAGCAGCTTAGCCGGCAGGGGAAGTGAGACCCAGTACTTC.

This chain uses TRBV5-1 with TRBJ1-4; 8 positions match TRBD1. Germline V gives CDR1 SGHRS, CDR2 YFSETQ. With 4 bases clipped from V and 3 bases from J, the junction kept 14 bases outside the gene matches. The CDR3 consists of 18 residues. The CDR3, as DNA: TGCGCCAGCAGCCGAAGGGCGGTCAGGGGGCTATCTAATGAAAAACTGTTTTTT. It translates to CASSRRAVRGLSNEKLFF.

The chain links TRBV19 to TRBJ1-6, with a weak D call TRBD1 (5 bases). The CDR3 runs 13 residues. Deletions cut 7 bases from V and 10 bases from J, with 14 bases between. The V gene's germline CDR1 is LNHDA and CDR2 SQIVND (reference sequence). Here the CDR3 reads CASNPTASSPLHF. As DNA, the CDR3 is TGTGCCAGTAACCCGACAGCCTCCTCACCCCTCCACTTT.

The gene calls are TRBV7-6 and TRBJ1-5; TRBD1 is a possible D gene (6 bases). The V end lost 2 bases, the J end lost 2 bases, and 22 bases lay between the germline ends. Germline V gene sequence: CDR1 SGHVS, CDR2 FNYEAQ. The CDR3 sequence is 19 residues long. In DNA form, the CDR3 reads TGTGCCAGCAGCTTAAATGAGGTGGGGGGGCTAGGTGGCAATCAGCCCCAGCATTTT. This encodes CASSLNEVGGLGGNQPQHF.

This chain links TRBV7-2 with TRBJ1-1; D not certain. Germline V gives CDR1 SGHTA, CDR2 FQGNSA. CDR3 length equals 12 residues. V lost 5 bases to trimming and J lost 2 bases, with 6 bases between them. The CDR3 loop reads CASSHLNTEAFF. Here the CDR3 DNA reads TGTGCCAGCAGCCACCTAAACACTGAAGCTTTCTTT.

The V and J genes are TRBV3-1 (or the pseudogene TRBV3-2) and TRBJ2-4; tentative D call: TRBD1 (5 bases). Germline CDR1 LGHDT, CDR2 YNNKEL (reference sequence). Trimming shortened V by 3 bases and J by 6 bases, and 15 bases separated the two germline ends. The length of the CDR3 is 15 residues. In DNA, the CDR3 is TGTGCCAGCAGCCAGGCGGCAGGGTTTACAAACATTCAGTACTTC. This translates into CASSQAAGFTNIQYF.

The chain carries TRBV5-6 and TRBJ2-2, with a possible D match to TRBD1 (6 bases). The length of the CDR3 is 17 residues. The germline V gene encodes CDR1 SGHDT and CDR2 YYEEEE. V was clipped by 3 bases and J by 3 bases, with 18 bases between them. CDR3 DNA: TGTGCCAGCAGCTCGGAGACCCTCGACAGGTACACCGGGGAGCTGTTTTTT. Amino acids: CASSSETLDRYTGELFF.

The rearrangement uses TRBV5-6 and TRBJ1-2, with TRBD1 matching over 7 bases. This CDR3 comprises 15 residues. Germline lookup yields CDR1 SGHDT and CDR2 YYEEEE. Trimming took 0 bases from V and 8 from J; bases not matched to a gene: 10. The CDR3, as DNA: TGTGCCAGCAGCTTGGACCGACAGGGTAGGGAAGGCTACACCTTC. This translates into CASSLDRQGREGYTF. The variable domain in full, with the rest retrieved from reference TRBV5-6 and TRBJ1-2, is DAGVTQSPTHLIKTRGQQVTLRCSPKSGHDTVSWYQQALGQGPQFIFQYYEEEERQRGNFPDRFSGHQFPNYSSELNVNALLLGDSALYLCASSLDRQGREGYTFGSGTRLTVV.

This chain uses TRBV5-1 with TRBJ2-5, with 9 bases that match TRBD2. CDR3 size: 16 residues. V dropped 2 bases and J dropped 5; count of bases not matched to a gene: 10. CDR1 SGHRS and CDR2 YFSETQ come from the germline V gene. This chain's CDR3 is CASSFQGGGARETQYF. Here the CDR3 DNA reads TGCGCCAGCAGCTTCCAAGGCGGGGGGGCCCGGGAGACCCAGTACTTC.

In nucleotides, the CDR3 is TGTGCCTACGACAGGGGAGGCGAGACCCAGTACTTC. Its translation: CAYDRGGETQYF. V and J are TRBV30 and TRBJ2-5; TRBD1 matches at 8 bases. Trimming cost V 7 bases and J 5 bases; bases outside gene matches: 6. From germline, CDR1 is GTSNPN and CDR2 SVGIG (reference sequence). This CDR3 region has 12 residues.

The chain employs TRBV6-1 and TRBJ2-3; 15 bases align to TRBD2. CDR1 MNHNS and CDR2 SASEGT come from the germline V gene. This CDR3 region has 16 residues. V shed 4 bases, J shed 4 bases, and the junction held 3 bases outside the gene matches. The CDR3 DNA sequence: TGTGCCAGCAGTGCCCGGACTAGCGGGGGGGCAGATACGCAGTATTTT. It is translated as CASSARTSGGADTQYF.

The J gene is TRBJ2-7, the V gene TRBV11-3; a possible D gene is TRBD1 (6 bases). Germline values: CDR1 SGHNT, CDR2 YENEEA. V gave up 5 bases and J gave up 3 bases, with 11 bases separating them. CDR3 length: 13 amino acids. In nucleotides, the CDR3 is TGTGCCAGCAGCCAACAGGGCCGCTACGAGCAGTACTTC. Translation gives CASSQQGRYEQYF.

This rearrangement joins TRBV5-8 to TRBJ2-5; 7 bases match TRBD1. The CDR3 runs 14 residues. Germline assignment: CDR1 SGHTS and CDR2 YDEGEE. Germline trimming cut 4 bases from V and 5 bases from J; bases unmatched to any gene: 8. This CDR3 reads CASSRQGLGETQYF. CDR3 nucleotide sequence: TGTGCCAGCAGCAGACAGGGTTTGGGCGAGACCCAGTACTTC.

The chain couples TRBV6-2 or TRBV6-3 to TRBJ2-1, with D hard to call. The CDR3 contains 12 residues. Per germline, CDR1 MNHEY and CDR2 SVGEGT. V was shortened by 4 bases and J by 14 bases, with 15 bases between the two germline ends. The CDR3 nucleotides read TGTGCCAGCAGTTTTTCTGATTATAGTAAGTTCTTC. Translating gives CASSFSDYSKFF.

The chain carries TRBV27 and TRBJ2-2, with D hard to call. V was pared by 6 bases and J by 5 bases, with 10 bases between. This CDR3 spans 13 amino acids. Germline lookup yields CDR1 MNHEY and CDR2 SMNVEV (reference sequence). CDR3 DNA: TGTGCCAGCAGCCCGAGGTGGACCGGGGAGCTGTTTTTT. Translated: CASSPRWTGELFF.

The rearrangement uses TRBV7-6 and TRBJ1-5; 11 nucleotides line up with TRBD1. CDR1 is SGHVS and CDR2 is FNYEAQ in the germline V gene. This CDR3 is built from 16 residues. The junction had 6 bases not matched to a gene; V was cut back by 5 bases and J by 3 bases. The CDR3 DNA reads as TGTGCCAGCAGCATGGGACAGGGGGGGCTCAATCAGCCCCAGCATTTT. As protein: CASSMGQGGLNQPQHF.

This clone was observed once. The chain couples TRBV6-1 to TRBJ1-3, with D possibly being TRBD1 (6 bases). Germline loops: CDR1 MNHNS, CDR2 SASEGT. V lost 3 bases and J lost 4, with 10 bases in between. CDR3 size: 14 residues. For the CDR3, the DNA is TGTGCCAGCAGTGAGGGGGCTATAGGAAACACCATATATTTT. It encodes CASSEGAIGNTIYF.

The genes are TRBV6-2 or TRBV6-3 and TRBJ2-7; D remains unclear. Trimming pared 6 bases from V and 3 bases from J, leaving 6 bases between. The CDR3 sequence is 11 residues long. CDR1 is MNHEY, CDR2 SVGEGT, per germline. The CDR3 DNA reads TGTGCCAGCAGCCACAGCTACGAGCAGTACTTC. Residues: CASSHSYEQYF.

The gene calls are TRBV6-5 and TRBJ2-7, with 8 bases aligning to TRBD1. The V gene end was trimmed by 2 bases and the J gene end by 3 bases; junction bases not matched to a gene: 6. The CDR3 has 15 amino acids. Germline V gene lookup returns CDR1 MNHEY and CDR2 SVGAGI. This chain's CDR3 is CASSYTAGGNYEQYV. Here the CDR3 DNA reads TGTGCCAGCAGTTACACGGCAGGGGGCAACTACGAGCAGTACGTC.

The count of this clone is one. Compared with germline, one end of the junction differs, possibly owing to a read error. CDR3 sequence: CASRTRQGYSYTF. In nucleotides, the CDR3 is TGTGCCAGCAGGACTCGACAGGGCTATAGCTACACCTTC. The genes are TRBV2 and TRBJ1-2, with 7 bases lining up with TRBD1. CDR1 is SNHLY, CDR2 FYNNEI, per germline. There are 13 residues in the CDR3.

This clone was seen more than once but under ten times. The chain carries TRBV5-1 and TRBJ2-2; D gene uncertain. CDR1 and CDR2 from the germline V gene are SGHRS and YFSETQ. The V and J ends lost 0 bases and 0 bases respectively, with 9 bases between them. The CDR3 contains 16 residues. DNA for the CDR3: TGCGCCAGCAGCTTGGTAGCCAGCGCGAACACCGGGGAGCTGTTTTTT. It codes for CASSLVASANTGELFF.

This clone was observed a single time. This chain's CDR3 is CASSQDVQRGQITDTQYF. The CDR3, as DNA: TGCGCCAGCAGCCAAGATGTCCAGCGGGGCCAGATCACAGATACGCAGTATTTT. The V gene is TRBV4-3, the J gene TRBJ2-3, with 7 bases identical to TRBD2. The trim removed 0 bases at V and 2 bases at J, leaving 11 bases unmatched. Germline CDR1 reads LGHNA; CDR2 reads YSLEER. The CDR3 loop spans 18 amino acids.

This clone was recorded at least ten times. This CDR3 reads CASSLTRLAGGETQYF. CDR3 in DNA: TGTGCCAGCAGCTTGACGAGACTAGCGGGCGGGGAGACCCAGTACTTC. The gene calls are TRBV5-8 and TRBJ2-5, with 10 bases matching TRBD2. The CDR3 runs 16 residues. Germline CDR1 is SGHTS and CDR2 is YDEGEE. J gave up 5 bases and V 1 base, and 8 bases lay outside the gene matches. Full variable domain (rest looked up from reference TRBV5-8 and TRBJ2-5): EAGVTQSPTHLIKTRGQQATLRCSPISGHTSVYWYQQALGLGLQFLLWYDEGEERNRGNFPPRFSGRQFPNYSSELNVNALELEDSALYLCASSLTRLAGGETQYFGPGTRLLVL.

The CDR3 DNA sequence: TGTGCCAGCACCTTTGGAGGAGGCACTGAAGCTTTCTTT. This gives the protein CASTFGGGTEAFF. This chain connects TRBV6-5 to TRBJ1-1; no clear D. With 7 bases removed from V and 4 bases from J, the gap between germline ends came to 13 bases. The CDR3 has 13 residues. Germline CDR1 MNHEY, CDR2 SVGAGI.

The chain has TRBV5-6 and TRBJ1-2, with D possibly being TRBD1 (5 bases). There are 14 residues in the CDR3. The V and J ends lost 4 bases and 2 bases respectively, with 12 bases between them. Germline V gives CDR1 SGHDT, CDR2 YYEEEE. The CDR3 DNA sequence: TGTGCCAGCAGCCCCCCCCGGGGGAACTATGGCTACACCTTC. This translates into CASSPPRGNYGYTF.

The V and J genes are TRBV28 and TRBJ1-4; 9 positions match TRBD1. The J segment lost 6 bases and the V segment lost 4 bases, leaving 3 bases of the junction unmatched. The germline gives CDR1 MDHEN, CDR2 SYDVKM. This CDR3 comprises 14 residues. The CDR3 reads CASSWGDRDEKLFF. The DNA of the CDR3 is TGTGCCAGCAGTTGGGGGGACAGGGATGAAAAACTGTTTTTT.

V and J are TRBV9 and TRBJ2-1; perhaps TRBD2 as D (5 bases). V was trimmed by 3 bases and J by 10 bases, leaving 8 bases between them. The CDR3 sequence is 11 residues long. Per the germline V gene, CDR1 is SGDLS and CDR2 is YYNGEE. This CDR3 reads CASSAGGEQFF. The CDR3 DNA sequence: TGTGCCAGCAGCGCCGGCGGGGAGCAGTTCTTC.

CDR3 in amino acids: CASSIEQVVGNQPQHF. The CDR3 DNA reads as TGTGCCAGTAGTATAGAACAGGTGGTAGGCAATCAGCCCCAGCATTTT. V and J are TRBV19 and TRBJ1-5; D might be TRBD1 (5 bases). CDR3 length: 16 amino acids. V dropped 0 bases and J dropped 2 bases, with 11 bases sitting between them. CDR1 and CDR2 from the germline V gene are LNHDA and SQIVND (reference sequence).

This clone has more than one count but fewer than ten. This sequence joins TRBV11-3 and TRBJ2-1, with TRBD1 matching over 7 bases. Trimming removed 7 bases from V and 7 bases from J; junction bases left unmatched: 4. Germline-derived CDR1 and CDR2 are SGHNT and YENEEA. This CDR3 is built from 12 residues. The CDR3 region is CASNRQGNEQFF. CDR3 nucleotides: TGTGCCAGCAACCGACAGGGTAATGAGCAGTTCTTC.

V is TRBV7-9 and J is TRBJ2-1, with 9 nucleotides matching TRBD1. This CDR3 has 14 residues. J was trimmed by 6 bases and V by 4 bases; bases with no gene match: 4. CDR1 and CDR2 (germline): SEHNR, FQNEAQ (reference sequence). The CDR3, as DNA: TGTGCCAGCAGCTCTGACAGGGGGTTCAATGAGCAGTTCTTC. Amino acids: CASSSDRGFNEQFF. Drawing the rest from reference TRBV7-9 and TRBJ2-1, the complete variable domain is DTGVSQNPRHKITKRGQNVTFRCDPISEHNRLYWYRQTLGQGPEFLTYFQNEAQLEKSRLLSDRFSAERPKGSFSTLEIQRTEQGDSAMYLCASSSDRGFNEQFFGPGTRLTVL.